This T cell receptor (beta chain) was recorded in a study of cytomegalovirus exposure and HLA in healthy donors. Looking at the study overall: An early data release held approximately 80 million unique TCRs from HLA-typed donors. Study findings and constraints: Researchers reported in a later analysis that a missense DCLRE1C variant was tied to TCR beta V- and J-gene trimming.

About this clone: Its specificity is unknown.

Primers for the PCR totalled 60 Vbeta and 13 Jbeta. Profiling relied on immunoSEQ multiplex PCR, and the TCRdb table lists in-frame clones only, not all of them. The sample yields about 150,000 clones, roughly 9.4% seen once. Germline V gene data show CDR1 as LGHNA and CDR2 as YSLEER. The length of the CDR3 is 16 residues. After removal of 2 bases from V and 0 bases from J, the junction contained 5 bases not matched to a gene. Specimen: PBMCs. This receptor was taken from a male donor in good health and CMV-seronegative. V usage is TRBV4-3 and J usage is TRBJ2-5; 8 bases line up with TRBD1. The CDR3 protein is CASSQKTGDYQETQYF. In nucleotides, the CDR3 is TGCGCCAGCAGCCAAAAGACAGGGGATTACCAAGAGACCCAGTACTTC.